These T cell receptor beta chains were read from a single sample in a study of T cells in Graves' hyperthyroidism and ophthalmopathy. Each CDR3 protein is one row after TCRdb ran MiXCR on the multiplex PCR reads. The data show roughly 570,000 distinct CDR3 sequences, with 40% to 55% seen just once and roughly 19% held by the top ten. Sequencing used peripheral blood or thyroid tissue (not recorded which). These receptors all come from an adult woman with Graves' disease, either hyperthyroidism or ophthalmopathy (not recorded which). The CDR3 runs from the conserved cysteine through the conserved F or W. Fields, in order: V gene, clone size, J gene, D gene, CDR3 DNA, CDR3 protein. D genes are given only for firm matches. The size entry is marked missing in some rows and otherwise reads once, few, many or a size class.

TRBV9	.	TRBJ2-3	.	TGTGCCAGCAGCGTAGGACGTGGAGGGGGCGCGGAAGATACGCAGTATTTT	CASSVGRGGGAEDTQYF
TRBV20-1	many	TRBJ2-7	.	TGCAGTGCTAGGGAAGGGGGGAGCGGGTACGAGCAGTACTTC	CSAREGGSGYEQYF
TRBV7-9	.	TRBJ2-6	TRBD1	TGTGCCAGCAGTCCTGACAGGGACTCTGGGGCCAACGTCCTGACTTTC	CASSPDRDSGANVLTF
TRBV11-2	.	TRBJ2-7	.	TGTGCCAGCAGCAGGAACAGGGCGGGGGAGCAGTACTTC	CASSRNRAGEQYF
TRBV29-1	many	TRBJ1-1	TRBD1	TGCAGCGTTGGGTCCAGGGGGCCTCTAAAGACTGAAGCTTTCTTT	CSVGSRGPLKTEAFF
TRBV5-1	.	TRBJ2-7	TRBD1	TGCGCCAGCAGCTTATCCGGGACAGTAGGATACGAGCAGTACTTC	CASSLSGTVGYEQYF
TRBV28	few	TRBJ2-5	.	TGTGCCAGCAGTACTTACTCCGGGGCGAAGACCCAGTACTTC	CASSTYSGAKTQYF
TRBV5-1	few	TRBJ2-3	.	TGCGCCAGTACCCAAGGGTCCCAAGGGGATACGCAGTATTTT	CASTQGSQGDTQYF
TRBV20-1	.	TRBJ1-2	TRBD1	TGCAGTGCTAGAGTGACAGGGCAAGGCTTTGGCCACAATGGCTACACCTTC	CSARVTGQGFGHNGYTF
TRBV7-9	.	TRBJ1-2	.	TGTGCCAGCAGCTCACAGGGAGGCATCGCTCAGCCCCAGCCAACTAACTATGGCTACACCTTC	CASSSQGGIAQPQPTNYGYTF
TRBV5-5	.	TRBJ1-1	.	TGTGCCAGCAGCTTATTGGACAGACGCAACACTGAAGCTTTCTTT	CASSLLDRRNTEAFF
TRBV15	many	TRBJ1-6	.	TGTGCCACCAGCACGAGCTCCTATAATTCACCCCTCCACTTT	CATSTSSYNSPLHF
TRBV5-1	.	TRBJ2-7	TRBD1	TGCGCCAGCAGCTTGGCATCCTGGGACAGGGCCTCCTACGAGCAGTACTTC	CASSLASWDRASYEQYF
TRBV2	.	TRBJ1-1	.	TGTGCCAGCACACAGGGAGTAGACGCTGAAGCTTTCTTT	CASTQGVDAEAFF
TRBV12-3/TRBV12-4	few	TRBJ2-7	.	TGTGCCAGCACTCCTAGGGGTACTGGTTTCAGGGAGCAGTACTTC	CASTPRGTGFREQYF
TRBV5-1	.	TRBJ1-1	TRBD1	TGCGCCAGCAGCTTGACCCGGGACAGCCCGAACACTGAAGCTTTCTTT	CASSLTRDSPNTEAFF
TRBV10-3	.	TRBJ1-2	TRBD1	TGTGCCATCAGTGACAACAGGGGAGTGGAAGATGGCTACACCTTC	CAISDNRGVEDGYTF
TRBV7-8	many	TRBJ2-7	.	TGTGCCAGCAGCTTAGCGGGTCTAGGGGCCTACGAGCAGTACTTC	CASSLAGLGAYEQYF
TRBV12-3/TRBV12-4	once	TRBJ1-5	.	TGTAACACCTGCGGGGCGCGCTGGGTCGAGCCCCAGCATTTT	CNTCGARWVEPQHF
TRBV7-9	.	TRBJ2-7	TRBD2	TGTGCCAGCAGAATACTAGCGGGGGTATACGAGCAGTACTTC	CASRILAGVYEQYF
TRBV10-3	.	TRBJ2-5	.	TGTGCCCCGAATCCGGGACCCAGACGGATTGCTTCGGAGACCCAGTACTTC	CAPNPGPRRIASETQYF
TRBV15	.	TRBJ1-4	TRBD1	TGTGCCACCAGCAGGATTGCGGGACAGGGCAGCGGAAAACTGTTTTTT	CATSRIAGQGSGKLFF
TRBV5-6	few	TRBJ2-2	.	TGTGCCAGCAGCTTGGCCCGGTACAGGGTTGGAGCCGGGGAGCTGTTTTTT	CASSLARYRVGAGELFF
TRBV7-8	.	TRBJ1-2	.	TGTGCCAGCAGCTTCACTAGCAATGGCTACACCTTC	CASSFTSNGYTF
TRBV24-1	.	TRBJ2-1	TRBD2	TGTGCCACCAGTGTTGGAAGCGGGAGGGCCGAGTTCTTC	CATSVGSGRAEFF
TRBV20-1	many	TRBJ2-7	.	TGCAGTGGGGGACACAGCTACGAGCAGTACTTC	CSGGHSYEQYF
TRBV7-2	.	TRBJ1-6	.	TGTGCCAGCAGCTTAGTGGGGGATTCACCCCTCCACTTT	CASSLVGDSPLHF
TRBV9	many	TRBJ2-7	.	TGTGCCAGCAGCGTAGCGGCCAGCCTTATGGGCGAGCAGTACTTC	CASSVAASLMGEQYF
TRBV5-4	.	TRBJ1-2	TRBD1	TGTGCCAGCAGCTCGCCTCCGGGACAGGGGAATCGTGGCTACACCTTC	CASSSPPGQGNRGYTF
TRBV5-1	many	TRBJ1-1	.	TGCGCCAGCAGCCCGGGTGCGGGGGTTGGTACTGAAGCTTTCTTT	CASSPGAGVGTEAFF
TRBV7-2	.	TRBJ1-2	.	TGTGCCAGCAGCTTAACCCAGGTTAACTATGGCTACACCTTC	CASSLTQVNYGYTF
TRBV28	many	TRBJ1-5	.	TGTGCCAGCAGTTTATCAGTCAGTGGGGAATCTCAGCCCCAGCATTTT	CASSLSVSGESQPQHF
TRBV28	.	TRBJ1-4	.	TGTGCCAGCAGTTTAGGTACAGTACCTGAAAAACTGTTTTTT	CASSLGTVPEKLFF
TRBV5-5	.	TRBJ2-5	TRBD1	TGTGCCAGCAGCTTGGACAGGGGACAGACCCAGTACTTC	CASSLDRGQTQYF
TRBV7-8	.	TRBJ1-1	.	TGTGCCAGCAGCTATAGCGGGAACACTGAAGCTTTCTTT	CASSYSGNTEAFF
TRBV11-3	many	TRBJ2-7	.	TGTGCCAGCAGCTCACCAAATAAGGGGCTCTACGAGCAGTACTTC	CASSSPNKGLYEQYF
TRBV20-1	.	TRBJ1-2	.	TGCAGTGCGTTTCAGGGATCTGGAAACACCTTC	CSAFQGSGNTF
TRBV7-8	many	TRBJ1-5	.	TGTGCCAGCAGCTTAGGTAGGGGTATCAATCAGCCCCAGCATTTT	CASSLGRGINQPQHF
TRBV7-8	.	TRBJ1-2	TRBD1	TGTACCAGCAGCCTAGGACAGGGCTACTATGGCTACACCTTC	CTSSLGQGYYGYTF
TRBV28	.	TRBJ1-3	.	TGTGCCAGCAGTCCCATCCGACCGAGCTCTGGAAACACCATATATTTT	CASSPIRPSSGNTIYF